The TCR beta chain described here comes from a study of blood T cell repertoires in COVID-19. Germline CDR1 reads SGDLS; CDR2 reads YYNGEE. With 4 bases clipped from V and 7 bases from J, the junction kept 8 bases outside the gene matches. This CDR3 has 15 residues. Per the original methods: The authors estimated nucleated cell counts from reference gene primer amplification. Method: immunoSEQ multiplex PCR; TCRdb's copy keeps in-frame clones and lacks some. V and J calls and clone size are given by that table; D and trimming were obtained from the DNA. The top ten clones hold 5.5% to 7% of a sample with 280,000 or so clones, roughly 85% of them seen once.

The chain couples TRBV9 to TRBJ2-1; 10 nucleotides match TRBD2. The TCR sequence derives from a woman between 40 and 50 years old who had recovered from COVID-19. The sample comprised PBMCs or T cells enriched from blood (not recorded which). The DNA for the CDR3 is TGTGCCAGCAGCATAGGACTAGCGGAGATGAATGAGCAGTTCTTC. This translates into CASSIGLAEMNEQFF.